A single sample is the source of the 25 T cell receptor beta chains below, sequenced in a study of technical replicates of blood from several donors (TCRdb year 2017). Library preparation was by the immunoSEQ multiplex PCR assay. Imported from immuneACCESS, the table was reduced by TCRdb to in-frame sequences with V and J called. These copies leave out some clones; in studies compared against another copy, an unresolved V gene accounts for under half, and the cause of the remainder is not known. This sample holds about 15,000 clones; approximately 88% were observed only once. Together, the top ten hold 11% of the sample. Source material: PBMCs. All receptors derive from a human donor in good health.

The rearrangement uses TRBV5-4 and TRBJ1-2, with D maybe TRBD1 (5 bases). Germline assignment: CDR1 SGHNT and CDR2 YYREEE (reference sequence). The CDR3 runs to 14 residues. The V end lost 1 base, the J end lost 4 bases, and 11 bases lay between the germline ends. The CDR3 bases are TGTGCCAGCAGCTTGACAGGTGAAATCTATGGCTACACCTTC. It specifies CASSLTGEIYGYTF.

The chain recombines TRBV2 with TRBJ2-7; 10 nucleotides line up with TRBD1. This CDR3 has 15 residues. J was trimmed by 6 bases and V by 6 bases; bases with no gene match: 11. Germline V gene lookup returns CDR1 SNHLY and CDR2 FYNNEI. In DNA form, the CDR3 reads TGTGCCAGCAGAGACGGGACAGGGGCATCTCTCGAGCAGTACTTC. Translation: CASRDGTGASLEQYF.

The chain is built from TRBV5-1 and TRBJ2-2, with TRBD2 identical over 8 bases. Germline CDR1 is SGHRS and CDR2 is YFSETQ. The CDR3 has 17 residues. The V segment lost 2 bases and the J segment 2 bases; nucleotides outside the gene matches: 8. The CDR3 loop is CASSFTSGATNTGELFF. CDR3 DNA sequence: TGCGCCAGCAGCTTCACTAGCGGAGCAACCAACACCGGGGAGCTGTTTTTT.

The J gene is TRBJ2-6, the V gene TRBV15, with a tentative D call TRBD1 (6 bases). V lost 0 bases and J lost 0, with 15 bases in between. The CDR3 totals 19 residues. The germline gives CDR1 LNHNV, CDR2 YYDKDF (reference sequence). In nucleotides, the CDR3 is TGTGCCACCAGCAGAGAAAGGGGGAGTGCAAACTCTGGGGCCAACGTCCTGACTTTC. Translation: CATSRERGSANSGANVLTF.

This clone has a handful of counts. CDR3 loop: CASSSPWAPNTEAFF. CDR3 nucleotides: TGTGCCAGCAGCTCCCCTTGGGCGCCGAACACTGAAGCTTTCTTT. The chain combines TRBV7-6 with TRBJ1-1; D unresolved. Per the germline V gene, CDR1 is SGHVS and CDR2 is FNYEAQ. V lost 4 bases, J lost 1 base, and 13 bases lay in between. The CDR3 loop spans 15 amino acids.

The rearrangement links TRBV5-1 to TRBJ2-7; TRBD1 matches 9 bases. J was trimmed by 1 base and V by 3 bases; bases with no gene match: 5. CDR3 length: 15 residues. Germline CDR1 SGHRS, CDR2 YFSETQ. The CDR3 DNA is TGCGCCAGCAGCTACCTGACAGGGGGATCCTACGAGCAGTACTTC. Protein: CASSYLTGGSYEQYF.

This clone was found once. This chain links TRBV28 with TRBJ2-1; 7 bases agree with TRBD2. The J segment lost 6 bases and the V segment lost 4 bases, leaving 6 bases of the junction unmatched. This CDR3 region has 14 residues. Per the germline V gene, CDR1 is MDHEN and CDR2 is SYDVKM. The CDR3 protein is CASSSGLGFNEQFF. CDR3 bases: TGTGCCAGCAGTTCAGGACTAGGGTTCAATGAGCAGTTCTTC.

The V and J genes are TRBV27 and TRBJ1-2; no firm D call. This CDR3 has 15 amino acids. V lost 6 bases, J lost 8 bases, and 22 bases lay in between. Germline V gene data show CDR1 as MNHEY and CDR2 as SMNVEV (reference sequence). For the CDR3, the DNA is TGTGCCAGCAGCCCACGAGGGAAAAGGGATCGGGGCTACACCTTC. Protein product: CASSPRGKRDRGYTF.

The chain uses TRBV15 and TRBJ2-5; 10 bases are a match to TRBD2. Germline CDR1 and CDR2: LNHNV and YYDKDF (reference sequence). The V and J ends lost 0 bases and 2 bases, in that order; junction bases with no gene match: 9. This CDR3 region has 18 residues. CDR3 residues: CATSRDGAGGPYQETQYF. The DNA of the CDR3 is TGTGCCACCAGCAGAGACGGAGCGGGAGGGCCCTATCAAGAGACCCAGTACTTC.

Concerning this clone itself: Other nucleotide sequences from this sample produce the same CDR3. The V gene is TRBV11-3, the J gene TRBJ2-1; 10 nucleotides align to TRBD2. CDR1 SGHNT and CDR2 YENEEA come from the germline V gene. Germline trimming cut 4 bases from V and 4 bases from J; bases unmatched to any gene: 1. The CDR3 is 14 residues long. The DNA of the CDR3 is TGTGCCAGCAGCTCGGGACTAGCGTACAATGAGCAGTTCTTC. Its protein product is CASSSGLAYNEQFF. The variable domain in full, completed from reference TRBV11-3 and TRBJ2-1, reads EAGVVQSPRYKIIEKKQPVAFWCNPISGHNTLYWYLQNLGQGPELLIRYENEEAVDDSQLPKDRFSAERLKGVDSTLKIQPAELGDSAVYLCASSSGLAYNEQFFGPGTRLTVL.

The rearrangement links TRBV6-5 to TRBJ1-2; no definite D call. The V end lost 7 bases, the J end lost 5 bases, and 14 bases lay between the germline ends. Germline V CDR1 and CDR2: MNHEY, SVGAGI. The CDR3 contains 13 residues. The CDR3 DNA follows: TGTGCCAGCACCGCCGATGTACAGTATGGCTACACCTTC. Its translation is CASTADVQYGYTF.

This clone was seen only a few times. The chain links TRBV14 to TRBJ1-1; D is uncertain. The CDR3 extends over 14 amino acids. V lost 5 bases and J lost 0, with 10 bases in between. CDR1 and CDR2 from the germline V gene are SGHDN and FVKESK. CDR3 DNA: TGTGCCAGCAGCTCAAGGAGAATGAACACTGAAGCTTTCTTT. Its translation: CASSSRRMNTEAFF.

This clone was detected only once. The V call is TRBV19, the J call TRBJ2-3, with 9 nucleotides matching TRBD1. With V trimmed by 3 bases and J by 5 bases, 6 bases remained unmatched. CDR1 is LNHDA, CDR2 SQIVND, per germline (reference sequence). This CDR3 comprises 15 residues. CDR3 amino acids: CASSIRTGEIDTQYF. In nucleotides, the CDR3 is TGTGCCAGTAGTATTCGGACAGGGGAGATAGATACGCAGTATTTT. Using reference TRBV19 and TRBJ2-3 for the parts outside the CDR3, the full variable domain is DGGITQSPKYLFRKEGQNVTLSCEQNLNHDAMYWYRQDPGQGLRLIYYSQIVNDFQKGDIAEGYSVSREKKESFPLTVTSAQKNPTAFYLCASSIRTGEIDTQYFGPGTRLTVL.

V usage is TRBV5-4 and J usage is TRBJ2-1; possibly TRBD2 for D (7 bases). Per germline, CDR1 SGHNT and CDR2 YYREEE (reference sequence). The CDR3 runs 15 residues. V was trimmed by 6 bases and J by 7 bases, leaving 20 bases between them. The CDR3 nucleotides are TGTGCCAGCACCCGAGGGGGGAGGGCGAGTAATGAGCAGTTCTTC. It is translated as CASTRGGRASNEQFF.

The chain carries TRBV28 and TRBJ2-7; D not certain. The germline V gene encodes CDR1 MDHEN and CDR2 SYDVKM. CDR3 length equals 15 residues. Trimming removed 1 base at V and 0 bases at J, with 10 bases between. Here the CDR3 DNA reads TGTGCCAGCAGTTTATTAGGCGGCCGCTCCTACGAGCAGTACTTC. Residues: CASSLLGGRSYEQYF.

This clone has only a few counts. The CDR3: CASSVEGLAEVGDTQYF. CDR3 sequence (DNA): TGTGCCAGCAGCGTAGAGGGACTAGCGGAGGTGGGAGATACGCAGTATTTT. The chain combines TRBV9 with TRBJ2-3, with 11 nucleotides matching TRBD2. There are 17 residues in the CDR3. The germline V gene has CDR1 SGDLS and CDR2 YYNGEE. The trim removed 0 bases at V and 5 bases at J, leaving 8 bases unmatched.

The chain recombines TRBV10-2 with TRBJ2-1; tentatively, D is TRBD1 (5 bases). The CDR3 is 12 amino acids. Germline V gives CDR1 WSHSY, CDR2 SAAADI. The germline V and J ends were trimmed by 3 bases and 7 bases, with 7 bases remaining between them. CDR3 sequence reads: CASSDRGNEQFF. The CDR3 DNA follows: TGCGCCAGCAGTGATAGGGGTAATGAGCAGTTCTTC.

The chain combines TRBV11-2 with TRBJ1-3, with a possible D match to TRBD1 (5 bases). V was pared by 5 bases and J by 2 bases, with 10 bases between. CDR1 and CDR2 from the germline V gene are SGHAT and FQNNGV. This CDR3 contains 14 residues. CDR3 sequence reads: CASSLWGAGNTIYF. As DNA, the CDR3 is TGTGCCAGCAGCCTTTGGGGGGCTGGAAACACCATATATTTT.

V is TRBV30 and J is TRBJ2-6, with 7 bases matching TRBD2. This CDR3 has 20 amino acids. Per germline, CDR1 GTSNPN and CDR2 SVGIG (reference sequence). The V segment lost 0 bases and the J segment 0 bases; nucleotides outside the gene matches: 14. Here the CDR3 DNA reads TGTGCCTGGAGTGTAATAAAGTGGGCGGGAGACCGCTCTGGGGCCAACGTCCTGACTTTC. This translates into CAWSVIKWAGDRSGANVLTF.

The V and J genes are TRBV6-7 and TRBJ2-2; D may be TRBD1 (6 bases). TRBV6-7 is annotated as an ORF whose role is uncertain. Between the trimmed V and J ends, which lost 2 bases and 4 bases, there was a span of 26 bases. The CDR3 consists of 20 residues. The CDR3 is CASSYGFGQLTSRLTGELFF. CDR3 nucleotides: TGTGCCAGCAGTTACGGATTCGGACAGCTCACTTCTAGGCTCACCGGGGAGCTGTTTTTT.

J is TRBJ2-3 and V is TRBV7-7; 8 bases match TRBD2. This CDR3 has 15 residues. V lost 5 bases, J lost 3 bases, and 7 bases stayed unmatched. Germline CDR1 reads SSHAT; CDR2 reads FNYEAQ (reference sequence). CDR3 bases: TGTGCCAGCAGCCCGAGCGGGAGTGTGACAGATACGCAGTATTTT. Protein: CASSPSGSVTDTQYF.

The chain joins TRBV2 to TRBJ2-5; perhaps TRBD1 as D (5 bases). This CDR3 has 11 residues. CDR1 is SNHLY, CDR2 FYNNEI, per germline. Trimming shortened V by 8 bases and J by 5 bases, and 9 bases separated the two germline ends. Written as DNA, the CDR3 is TGTGCCAGCGGGGCCCGGGAGACCCAGTACTTC. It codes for CASGARETQYF. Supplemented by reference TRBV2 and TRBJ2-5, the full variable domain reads EPEVTQTPSHQVTQMGQEVILRCVPISNHLYFYWYRQILGQKVEFLVSFYNNEISEKSEIFDDQFSVERPDGSNFTLKIRSTKLEDSAMYFCASGARETQYFGPGTRLLVL.

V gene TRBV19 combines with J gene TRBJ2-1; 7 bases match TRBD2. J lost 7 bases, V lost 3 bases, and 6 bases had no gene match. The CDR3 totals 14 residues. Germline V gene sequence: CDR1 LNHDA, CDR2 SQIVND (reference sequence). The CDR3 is CASSIGGSWNEQFF. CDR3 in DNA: TGTGCCAGTAGTATTGGCGGGAGTTGGAATGAGCAGTTCTTC.

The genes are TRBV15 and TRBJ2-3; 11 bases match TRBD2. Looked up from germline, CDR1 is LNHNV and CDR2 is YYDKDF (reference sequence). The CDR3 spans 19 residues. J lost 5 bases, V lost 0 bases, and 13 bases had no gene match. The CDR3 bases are TGTGCCACCAGCAGAGATTTAGGAACTAGCGGGAGAAGAATAGATACGCAGTATTTT. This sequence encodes CATSRDLGTSGRRIDTQYF.

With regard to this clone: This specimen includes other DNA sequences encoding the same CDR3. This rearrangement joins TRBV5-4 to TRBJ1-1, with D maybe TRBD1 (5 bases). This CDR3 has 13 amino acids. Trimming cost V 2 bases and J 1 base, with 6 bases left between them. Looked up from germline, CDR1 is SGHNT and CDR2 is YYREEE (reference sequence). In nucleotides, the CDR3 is TGTGCCAGCAGCTTACAGGAGAACACTGAAGCTTTCTTT. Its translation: CASSLQENTEAFF. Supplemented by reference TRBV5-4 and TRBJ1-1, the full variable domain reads ETGVTQSPTHLIKTRGQQVTLRCSSQSGHNTVSWYQQALGQGPQFIFQYYREEENGRGNFPPRFSGLQFPNYSSELNVNALELDDSALYLCASSLQENTEAFFGQGTRLTVV.